Below are 11 T cell receptor beta chains sequenced from a single sample in a study of T cell changes during pregnancy in multiple sclerosis. Clones were sequenced by immunoSEQ multiplex PCR, and TCRdb holds only the in-frame ones, with some missing. The sample holds roughly 43,000 clones, around 89% seen once. The sequencing here drew on CD4+ T cells from peripheral blood mononuclear cells, taken after pregnancy. The source is a female donor with multiple sclerosis, enrolled in a pregnancy study.

In this sample, this clone is medium-sized. The CDR3 is CASSVQVNTEAFF. CDR3 nucleotides: TGTGCCAGCAGTGTTCAGGTCAACACTGAAGCTTTCTTT. The genes are TRBV6-4 and TRBJ1-1; D is unclear. Germline lookup yields CDR1 MRHNA and CDR2 SNTAGT. Trimming cost V 4 bases and J 2 bases, with 8 bases left between them. The CDR3 totals 13 residues.

The J gene is TRBJ2-7, the V gene TRBV18; D is perhaps TRBD2 (5 bases). Germline V gene data show CDR1 as KGHSH and CDR2 as LQKENI. CDR3 size: 15 residues. V was clipped by 6 bases and J by 5 bases, with 20 bases between them. The CDR3 spells CASSGLLGSENEQYF. The CDR3 DNA sequence: TGTGCCAGCTCCGGGTTACTAGGGTCTGAGAACGAGCAGTACTTC.

The rearrangement links TRBV12-5 to TRBJ1-2; 10 bases are shared with TRBD1. Germline V gene sequence: CDR1 LGHNT, CDR2 FRNRAP. This CDR3 has 19 residues. V dropped 2 bases and J dropped 0; count of bases not matched to a gene: 12. In nucleotides, the CDR3 is TGTGCTAGTGGTTTGAGTAGGGGGACAGGGGAAGGAGCTAACTATGGCTACACCTTC. Encoded protein: CASGLSRGTGEGANYGYTF.

CDR3 loop: CASSSPERGEETQYF. DNA of the CDR3: TGCGCCAGCAGCTCCCCCGAGCGGGGTGAAGAGACCCAGTACTTC. The chain employs TRBV5-1 and TRBJ2-5; 7 bases fit TRBD2. This CDR3 is built from 15 residues. The V gene end was trimmed by 3 bases and the J gene end by 3 bases; junction bases not matched to a gene: 8. CDR1 is SGHRS, CDR2 YFSETQ, per germline.

V usage is TRBV30 and J usage is TRBJ1-5, with D tentatively TRBD1 (5 bases). Germline loops: CDR1 GTSNPN, CDR2 SVGIG (reference sequence). This CDR3 region has 14 residues. Between the trimmed V and J ends, which lost 0 bases and 5 bases, there was a span of 11 bases. In DNA form, the CDR3 reads TGTGCCTGGAGTGTGGACACGCTCGATCAGCCCCAGCATTTT. This codes for CAWSVDTLDQPQHF.

This clone has just one count. The chain joins TRBV27 to TRBJ2-3, with 7 nucleotides matching TRBD1. V shed 6 bases, J shed 4 bases, and the junction held 13 bases outside the gene matches. The CDR3 contains 16 residues. The germline gives CDR1 MNHEY, CDR2 SMNVEV (reference sequence). CDR3 residues: CASRSNRGSLPDTQYF. The CDR3 DNA reads as TGTGCCAGCAGGTCTAACAGGGGCTCCCTCCCAGATACGCAGTATTTT.

This clone has just one count. V gene TRBV28 combines with J gene TRBJ1-2; 8 positions agree with TRBD1. The germline V gene has CDR1 MDHEN and CDR2 SYDVKM. J was trimmed by 7 bases and V by 3 bases; bases with no gene match: 7. This CDR3 spans 14 amino acids. CDR3 DNA: TGTGCCAGCAGTTTCCACGACAGGGGTGGTGGCTACACCTTC. Translating gives CASSFHDRGGGYTF.

The chain recombines TRBV6-6 with TRBJ2-7; 7 bases line up with TRBD1. CDR1 and CDR2 (germline): MNHNY, SVGAGI (reference sequence). The CDR3 length is 14 residues. Losses at the gene ends were 4 bases for V and 4 bases for J; bases not matched to a gene: 7. CDR3: CASSSGTVNYEQYF. The CDR3 DNA reads TGTGCCAGCAGTTCGGGGACAGTTAATTACGAGCAGTACTTC.

This clone was seen more than once but under ten times. The genes are TRBV6-1 and TRBJ1-1; 9 bases line up with TRBD1. The V segment lost 6 bases and the J segment 1 base; nucleotides outside the gene matches: 6. This CDR3 is 15 amino acids long. Germline V gene data show CDR1 as MNHNS and CDR2 as SASEGT. The CDR3 reads CASRHQGQGNTEAFF. The DNA for the CDR3 is TGTGCCAGCAGACACCAGGGACAGGGGAACACTGAAGCTTTCTTT.

V and J are TRBV7-2 and TRBJ2-7; D might be TRBD2 (5 bases). CDR3 length equals 15 residues. Germline loops: CDR1 SGHTA, CDR2 FQGNSA. Trimming took off 3 bases at V and 0 bases at J, with 12 bases between the two ends. CDR3 sequence (DNA): TGTGCCAGCAGCTTCAGCGGCCTAAGCTCCTACGAGCAGTACTTC. This sequence encodes CASSFSGLSSYEQYF.

The J gene is TRBJ1-1, the V gene TRBV7-3; TRBD1 aligns across 8 bases. This CDR3 contains 13 residues. Trimming at V came to 3 bases and at J to 4 bases, leaving 1 base not matched to a gene. Germline V gives CDR1 SGHTA, CDR2 FQGTGA. This CDR3 is CASSFGQGTEAFF. CDR3 in DNA: TGTGCCAGCAGCTTTGGACAGGGCACTGAAGCTTTCTTT.